These 24 T cell receptor beta chains originate from one sample sequenced in a study of human T cells and chemical hapten exposure. TCRdb called the RACE reads again in MiXCR, with one record for every CDR3 protein. The sample shows about 380,000 distinct CDR3 sequences, 6% to 7% of them seen only once. The time point denotes: patch test 2, 6 weeks after DPC sensitization. Treatment meaning: therapeutic diphenylcyclopropenone sensitization with weekly scalp DPC. Sequencing was performed on whole blood, taken in connection with sensitization to the hapten diphenylcyclopropenone (DPC). These receptors all stem from a woman between 18 and 29 years old with alopecia areata. Some clones in this sample may be carry-over from other donors' samples.

This clonotype was counted a few times. V usage is TRBV5-5 and J usage is TRBJ1-1, with D uncertain. V lost 2 bases, J lost 5 bases, and 10 bases lay in between. CDR3 length: 13 amino acids. The germline gives CDR1 SGHKS, CDR2 YYEKEE (reference sequence). DNA for the CDR3: TGTGCCAGCAGCTTTACCGAAGGGACTGAAGCTTTCTTT. It is translated as CASSFTEGTEAFF. The whole variable domain, filled in from reference TRBV5-5 and TRBJ1-1, reads DAGVTQSPTHLIKTRGQQVTLRCSPISGHKSVSWYQQVLGQGPQFIFQYYEKEERGRGNFPDRFSARQFPNYSSELNVNALLLGDSALYLCASSFTEGTEAFFGQGTRLTVV.

The chain recombines TRBV7-8 with TRBJ2-3, with 8 bases matching TRBD2. CDR1 and CDR2 from the germline V gene are SGHVS and FQNEAQ. This CDR3 is built from 15 residues. The ends lost 8 bases at V and 3 bases at J; junction bases unmatched: 10. The CDR3 spells CASARGGGGTDTQYF. CDR3 sequence (DNA): TGTGCCAGCGCAAGGGGCGGCGGGGGGACAGATACGCAGTATTTT.

In its sample, this clonotype was seen many times. The rearrangement joins TRBV14 to TRBJ1-1; no firm D call. Looked up from germline, CDR1 is SGHDN and CDR2 is FVKESK. This CDR3 is 11 amino acids long. The V gene lost 4 bases and the J gene lost 9 bases, with 9 bases spanning the gap. The CDR3 sequence is CASSLGSQAFF. Written as DNA, the CDR3 is TGTGCCAGCAGCCTGGGTTCCCAAGCTTTCTTT.

V usage is TRBV12-3 or TRBV12-4 and J usage is TRBJ2-2, with D perhaps TRBD2 (5 bases). The V and J ends lost 2 bases and 0 bases respectively, with 10 bases between them. This CDR3 comprises 16 residues. The CDR3 protein is CASSLNQRPNTGELFF. The CDR3 nucleotides read TGTGCCAGCAGTTTAAATCAGCGGCCGAACACCGGGGAGCTGTTTTTT.

CDR3 DNA sequence: TGTGCCAGCAGCTTCACCGTCTCTGGAAACACCATATATTTT. Its translation: CASSFTVSGNTIYF. This rearrangement joins TRBV7-9 to TRBJ1-3; D remains unclear. The germline gives CDR1 SEHNR, CDR2 FQNEAQ (reference sequence). The V end lost 3 bases, the J end lost 0 bases, and 6 bases lay between the germline ends. The CDR3 has 14 amino acids.

The genes are TRBV27 and TRBJ1-2; tentatively, D is TRBD1 (6 bases). This CDR3 contains 15 residues. Germline assignment: CDR1 MNHEY and CDR2 SMNVEV (reference sequence). Trimming removed 4 bases from V and 7 bases from J, with 19 bases in between. CDR3 protein: CASSSALSGGGGYTF. As DNA, the CDR3 is TGTGCCAGCAGTTCCGCTCTCTCCGGGGGCGGTGGCTACACCTTC.

In its sample, this clonotype was seen many times. The gene calls are TRBV9 and TRBJ1-2, with 7 bases lining up with TRBD1. CDR3 size: 15 residues. Per germline, CDR1 SGDLS and CDR2 YYNGEE. V was pared by 4 bases and J by 7 bases, with 13 bases of the junction left unmatched. CDR3 loop: CASSPGTELLVGYTF. The CDR3 region has the DNA TGTGCCAGCAGCCCAGGGACAGAGCTCCTGGTTGGCTACACCTTC.

This clonotype was observed a few times. The chain uses TRBV2 and TRBJ2-3; 7 bases match TRBD2. Germline CDR1 and CDR2: SNHLY and FYNNEI. This CDR3 comprises 19 residues. V gave up 6 bases and J gave up 2 bases; unmatched junction bases: 20. CDR3 loop: CASSLRVAGVWINTDTQYF. Written as DNA, the CDR3 is TGTGCCAGCAGCCTGAGAGTAGCGGGCGTTTGGATTAACACAGATACGCAGTATTTT.

Only a few counts were recorded for this clonotype. This chain connects TRBV6-6 to TRBJ1-6; 9 bases map to TRBD1. CDR3 length equals 15 residues. J gave up 12 bases and V 0 bases, and 6 bases lay outside the gene matches. CDR1 is MNHNY, CDR2 SVGAGI, per germline (reference sequence). CDR3 nucleotides: TGTGCCAGCAGTTACTCCCCGGGACAGGGATTACCCCTCCACTTT. Protein sequence: CASSYSPGQGLPLHF.

This clonotype was counted ten times or more. V gene TRBV7-8 combines with J gene TRBJ2-2; D unclear. V lost 5 bases to trimming and J lost 7 bases, with 14 bases between them. From germline, CDR1 is SGHVS and CDR2 FQNEAQ. The CDR3 is made up of 14 amino acids. CDR3 protein: CASSVRGGHGELFF. CDR3 coding DNA: TGTGCCAGCAGCGTACGCGGTGGGCACGGGGAGCTGTTTTTT. Combining the CDR3 with reference TRBV7-8 and TRBJ2-2 gives the whole variable domain GAGVSQSPRYKVAKRGQDVALRCDPISGHVSLFWYQQALGQGPEFLTYFQNEAQLDKSGLPSDRFFAERPEGSVSTLKIQRTQQEDSAVYLCASSVRGGHGELFFGEGSRLTVL.

The V and J genes are TRBV20-1 and TRBJ1-6; TRBD1 agrees at 8 bases. Per germline, CDR1 DFQATT and CDR2 SNEGSKA (reference sequence). The CDR3 is 12 amino acids. DNA of the CDR3: TGCATTGCAGGGGGCGCCTATTCACCCCTCCACTTT. This sequence encodes CIAGGAYSPLHF.

This clonotype was detected ten times or more. The chain employs TRBV4-3 and TRBJ1-2; D remains ambiguous. The CDR3 is 15 residues long. V was trimmed by 2 bases and J by 0 bases, leaving 10 bases between them. Germline loops: CDR1 LGHNA, CDR2 YSLEER. The CDR3 sequence is CASSQLNKANYGYTF. The CDR3 DNA follows: TGCGCCAGCAGCCAATTAAATAAGGCTAACTATGGCTACACCTTC.

The sample holds a few counts of this clonotype. The V call is TRBV6-6, the J call TRBJ1-5, with a weak D call TRBD1 (6 bases). V lost 0 bases and J 7 bases, leaving 16 bases between the germline ends. Germline assignment: CDR1 MNHNY and CDR2 SVGAGI (reference sequence). The CDR3 has 16 residues. CDR3 sequence reads: CASSYSGGRRDQPQHF. As DNA, the CDR3 is TGTGCCAGCAGTTACTCCGGGGGGCGCAGGGACCAGCCCCAGCATTTT.

This clonotype was seen repeatedly, ten times or more. One end of the junction fails to match germline, which may point to a read error. The rearrangement links TRBV12-3 or TRBV12-4 to TRBJ2-3; 10 nucleotides agree with TRBD1. This CDR3 is built from 14 residues. CDR3 nucleotides: TGCGCCAGCAGCTTCGGACAGGGGGCAGATACGCAGTATTTT. Translated: CASSFGQGADTQYF.

This clonotype was counted at least ten times. The chain uses TRBV10-3 and TRBJ1-1; D uncertain. The CDR3 is 12 residues long. The V gene's germline CDR1 is ENHRY and CDR2 SYGVKD. V was cut by 0 bases and J by 8 bases, with 7 bases left in between. CDR3 bases: TGTGCCATCAGTGAGTCGGGGAGAGAAGCTTTCTTT. This sequence encodes CAISESGREAFF.

This clonotype was observed many times. V usage is TRBV6-2 or TRBV6-3 and J usage is TRBJ1-2; 9 bases map to TRBD1. The CDR3 is 12 amino acids. Germline CDR1 reads MNHEY; CDR2 reads SVGEGT. J gave up 3 bases and V 8 bases, and 1 base lay outside the gene matches. The CDR3 nucleotides read TGTGCCAGCTGGGACAGGGACTATGGCTACACCTTC. Amino acid sequence: CASWDRDYGYTF.

The chain recombines TRBV4-1 with TRBJ2-6; D is ambiguous. Germline CDR1 and CDR2: MGHRA and YSYEKL. The CDR3 extends over 17 amino acids. With 0 bases removed from V and 2 bases from J, the gap between germline ends came to 11 bases. The CDR3 nucleotides read TGCGCCAGCAGCCAAGATTTCGAGATTGCTGGGGCCAACGTCCTGACTTTC. This translates into CASSQDFEIAGANVLTF.

The rearrangement links TRBV9 to TRBJ2-3; TRBD1 might be the D (5 bases). The germline V gene encodes CDR1 SGDLS and CDR2 YYNGEE. The V end was cut by 0 bases, the J end by 3 bases, with 8 bases between. CDR3 length equals 14 residues. Here the CDR3 reads CASSVAKGTDTQYF. The DNA for the CDR3 is TGTGCCAGCAGCGTAGCGAAGGGGACAGATACGCAGTATTTT.

The chain employs TRBV12-3 or TRBV12-4 and TRBJ1-1; TRBD1 might be the D (5 bases). The CDR3 covers 16 residues. V shed 5 bases and J shed 6 bases, with 22 bases lying between them. The CDR3 protein is CASSLTQGTGGAEAFF. For the CDR3, the DNA is TGTGCCAGCAGTCTCACCCAGGGTACTGGTGGTGCTGAAGCTTTCTTT.

The rearrangement joins TRBV14 to TRBJ1-1; possibly TRBD1 for D (6 bases). Germline CDR1 SGHDN, CDR2 FVKESK. This CDR3 has 17 residues. V dropped 0 bases and J dropped 1 base, with 15 bases sitting between them. The CDR3 nucleotides read TGTGCCAGCAGCCAAGATCTTGTTTGGGGGGCGAACACTGAAGCTTTCTTT. This sequence encodes CASSQDLVWGANTEAFF.

This clonotype was detected a few times. V is TRBV6-6 and J is TRBJ2-3, with 7 bases fitting TRBD1. The germline V gene has CDR1 MNHNY and CDR2 SVGAGI (reference sequence). This CDR3 has 12 amino acids. Germline trimming cut 8 bases from V and 4 bases from J; bases unmatched to any gene: 3. The DNA of the CDR3 is TGTGCCAGCGCTACAGGGGCAGATACGCAGTATTTT. Translating it yields CASATGADTQYF.

In this sample, this clonotype turned up many times. DNA for the CDR3: TGTGCCAGCAGCTTAGTTCGGGGCCAAGAGACCCAGTACTTC. It codes for CASSLVRGQETQYF. The chain employs TRBV7-9 and TRBJ2-5; possible D gene TRBD2, 5 bases. This CDR3 region has 14 residues. Germline CDR1 is SEHNR and CDR2 is FQNEAQ (reference sequence). Trimming took 1 base from V and 1 from J, leaving 7 bases between them.

V is TRBV12-3 or TRBV12-4 and J is TRBJ1-5; D perhaps matches TRBD1 (6 bases). The CDR3 is made up of 14 amino acids. The germline V and J ends were trimmed by 4 bases and 9 bases, with 16 bases remaining between them. CDR3 in amino acids: CASSSRGAGGPQHF. The CDR3 bases are TGTGCCAGCAGTTCCCGGGGGGCGGGGGGGCCCCAGCATTTT.

This clonotype was seen at least ten times. The chain joins TRBV20-1 to TRBJ1-4; no definite D call. Trimming took 6 bases from V and 0 from J, leaving 14 bases between them. Germline V gene sequence: CDR1 DFQATT, CDR2 SNEGSKA (reference sequence). The CDR3 is 15 amino acids. CDR3 protein: CSARTKVATNEKLFF. In DNA, the CDR3 is TGCAGTGCAAGGACCAAAGTTGCAACTAATGAAAAACTGTTTTTT.